The 15 T cell receptor beta chains reported below all come from one sample, sequenced in a study of CXCR3-negative and CXCR3-positive naive CD8 T cells. Findings and limits, study-wide: CXCR3-positive naive cells carried more hydrophobic TRB CDR3s than CXCR3-negative naive cells did.

The TRB cDNA libraries were prepared by 5' RACE with UMI labels. TCRdb re-called the 5' RACE reads and gives one entry per CDR3 protein, without DNA. The sample has under 60,000 distinct CDR3 sequences; the top ten hold about 0.61%. These receptors have no known antigen. The sequenced sample consisted of naive CXCR3+ CD8+ T cells from blood. The subset: CD45RO-CCR7+CD27+CD95- naive CD8+ T cells expressing CXCR3 (TNR3+). The receptors come from a human donor in good health. Some clones in this sample may be carry-over from other donors' samples.

The CDR3 region is CASSNDRFMEQYF. The chain recombines TRBV11-1 with TRBJ2-7. CDR1 and CDR2 from the germline V gene are SGHAT and FQDESV (reference sequence). CDR3 length: 13 amino acids.

The chain combines TRBV29-1 with TRBJ1-1. Per the germline V gene, CDR1 is SQVTM and CDR2 is ANQGSEA. CDR3 length: 13 residues. CDR3: CSVVLGMNTEAFF.

The chain has TRBV6-2 or TRBV6-3 and TRBJ2-7; TCRdb proposes TRBD1, but this gene call is untestable without DNA. The CDR3 totals 15 residues. The germline V gene encodes CDR1 MNHEY and CDR2 SVGEGT. CDR3 region: CASSKYRTGGNEQYF.

V and J are TRBV27 and TRBJ2-7. The CDR3 loop spans 13 amino acids. The germline V gene encodes CDR1 MNHEY and CDR2 SMNVEV (reference sequence). This chain's CDR3 is CASSLKDSYEQYF.

CDR3 residues: CASSPSGLAVPEQFF. This sequence joins TRBV7-9 and TRBJ2-1; the TCRdb call, TRBD2, lacks DNA for checking. The CDR3 contains 15 residues. The V gene's germline CDR1 is SEHNR and CDR2 FQNEAQ (reference sequence).

The chain is built from TRBV7-9 and TRBJ1-1; TCRdb names TRBD1, which stays unverified in the absence of DNA. The CDR3 contains 15 residues. Germline CDR1 and CDR2: SEHNR and FQNEAQ (reference sequence). CDR3 protein: CASSPLTGANTEAFF.

This rearrangement joins TRBV4-3 to TRBJ2-2; TCRdb returns TRBD2, unconfirmable since there is no DNA. The CDR3 runs 18 residues. Germline V gene lookup returns CDR1 LGHNA and CDR2 YSLEER. The CDR3 sequence is CASSQDGPRAGSTGELFF.

The chain has TRBV29-1 and TRBJ1-2; TCRdb calls TRBD1, which cannot be checked without DNA. This CDR3 comprises 15 residues. Germline V gene sequence: CDR1 SQVTM, CDR2 ANQGSEA. The CDR3 sequence: CSVDGPGPAYYGYTF.

The chain employs TRBV7-9 and TRBJ2-3; the TCRdb call, TRBD2, lacks DNA for checking. This CDR3 has 15 residues. Germline V gives CDR1 SEHNR, CDR2 FQNEAQ (reference sequence). This CDR3 is CASSTRDLITDTPYF.

The J gene is TRBJ1-1, the V gene TRBV28. The V gene's germline CDR1 is MDHEN and CDR2 SYDVKM. The CDR3 spans 11 residues. The CDR3 reads CASSYTRVVFF.

The rearrangement uses TRBV4-3 and TRBJ2-1. Germline values: CDR1 LGHNA, CDR2 YSLEER. The CDR3 is made up of 12 amino acids. The CDR3 spells CASSQDTNEQFF.

V and J are TRBV6-1 and TRBJ2-7; TCRdb selects TRBD1, and the lack of DNA leaves this call unchecked. The CDR3 length is 13 residues. Germline CDR1 is MNHNS and CDR2 is SASEGT. This CDR3 is CASSPGQPYEQYF.

This chain joins TRBV7-8 and TRBJ2-7; TCRdb designates TRBD1, a call that cannot be tested without DNA. Germline CDR1 reads SGHVS; CDR2 reads FQNEAQ. The CDR3 spans 18 residues. CDR3 sequence: CASSFPGQGPRGSYEQYF.

The chain employs TRBV27 and TRBJ1-1; checking the TCRdb D call of TRBD1 is not possible without DNA. Germline lookup yields CDR1 MNHEY and CDR2 SMNVEV (reference sequence). The CDR3 is made up of 14 amino acids. The CDR3 sequence is CASSFWGDSLEAFF.

This chain connects TRBV5-1 to TRBJ1-1; TCRdb picks TRBD1, but there is no DNA to check that call. The germline V gene has CDR1 SGHRS and CDR2 YFSETQ. There are 14 residues in the CDR3. Here the CDR3 reads CASSFPEKNTEAFF.